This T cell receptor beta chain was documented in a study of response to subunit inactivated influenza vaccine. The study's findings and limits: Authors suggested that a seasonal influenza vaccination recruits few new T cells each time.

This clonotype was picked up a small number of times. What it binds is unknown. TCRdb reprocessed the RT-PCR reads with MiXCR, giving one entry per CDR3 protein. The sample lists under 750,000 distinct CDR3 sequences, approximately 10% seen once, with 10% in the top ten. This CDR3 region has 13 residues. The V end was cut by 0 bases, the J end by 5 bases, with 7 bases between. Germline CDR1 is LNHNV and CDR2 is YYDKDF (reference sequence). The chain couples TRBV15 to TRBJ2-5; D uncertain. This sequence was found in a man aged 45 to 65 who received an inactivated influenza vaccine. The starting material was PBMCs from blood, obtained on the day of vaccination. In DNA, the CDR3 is TGTGCCACCAGCAGAGATCCGGTGGAGACCCAGTACTTC. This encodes CATSRDPVETQYF.